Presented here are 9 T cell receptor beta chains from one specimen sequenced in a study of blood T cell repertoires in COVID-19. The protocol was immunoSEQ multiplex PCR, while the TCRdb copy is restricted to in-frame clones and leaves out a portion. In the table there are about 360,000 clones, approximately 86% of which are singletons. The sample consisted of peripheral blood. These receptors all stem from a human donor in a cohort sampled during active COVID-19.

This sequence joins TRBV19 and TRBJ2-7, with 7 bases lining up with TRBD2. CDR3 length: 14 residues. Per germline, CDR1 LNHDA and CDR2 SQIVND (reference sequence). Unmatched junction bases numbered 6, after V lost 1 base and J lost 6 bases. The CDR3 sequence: CASSIGRESGEQYF. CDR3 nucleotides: TGTGCCAGTAGTATAGGGCGGGAGTCAGGCGAGCAGTACTTC.

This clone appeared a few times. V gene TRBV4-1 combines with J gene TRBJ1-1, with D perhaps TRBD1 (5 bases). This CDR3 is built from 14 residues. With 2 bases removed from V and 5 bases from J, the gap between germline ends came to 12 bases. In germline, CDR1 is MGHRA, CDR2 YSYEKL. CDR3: CASSQQQGWTEAFF. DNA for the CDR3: TGCGCCAGCAGCCAACAGCAGGGTTGGACTGAAGCTTTCTTT.

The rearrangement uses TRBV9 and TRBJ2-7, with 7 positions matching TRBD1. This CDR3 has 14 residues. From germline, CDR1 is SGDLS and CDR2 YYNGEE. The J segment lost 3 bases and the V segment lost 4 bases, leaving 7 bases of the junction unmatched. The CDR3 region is CASSRSPGGYEQYF. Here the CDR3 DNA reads TGTGCCAGCAGCCGGTCCCCAGGGGGCTACGAGCAGTACTTC. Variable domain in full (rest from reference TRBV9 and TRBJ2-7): DSGVTQTPKHLITATGQRVTLRCSPRSGDLSVYWYQQSLDQGLQFLIQYYNGEERAKGNILERFSAQQFPDLHSELNLSSLELGDSALYFCASSRSPGGYEQYFGPGTRLTVT.

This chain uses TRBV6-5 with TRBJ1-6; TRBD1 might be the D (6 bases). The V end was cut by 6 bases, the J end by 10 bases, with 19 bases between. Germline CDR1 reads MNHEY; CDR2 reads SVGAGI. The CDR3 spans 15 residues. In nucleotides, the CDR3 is TGTGCCAGCAGGATAATAACAGGGCCCGGGTCACCCCTCCACTTT. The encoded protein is CASRIITGPGSPLHF.

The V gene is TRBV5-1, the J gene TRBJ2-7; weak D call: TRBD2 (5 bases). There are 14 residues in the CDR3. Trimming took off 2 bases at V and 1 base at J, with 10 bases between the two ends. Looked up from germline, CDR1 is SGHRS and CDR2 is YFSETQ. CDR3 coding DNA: TGCGCCAGCAGCTTTCCCGGGGTTTCCTACGAGCAGTACTTC. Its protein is CASSFPGVSYEQYF.

CDR3 bases: TGCGCCAGCAGCTTGGTAGGGGGGGAATGGACTAGTCCCGGCAATGAGCAGTTCTTC. It translates to CASSLVGGEWTSPGNEQFF. The chain recombines TRBV5-1 with TRBJ2-1; tentative D call: TRBD2 (7 bases). The CDR3 length is 19 residues. With 0 bases removed from V and 6 bases from J, the gap between germline ends came to 25 bases. Germline V lookup: CDR1 SGHRS, CDR2 YFSETQ.

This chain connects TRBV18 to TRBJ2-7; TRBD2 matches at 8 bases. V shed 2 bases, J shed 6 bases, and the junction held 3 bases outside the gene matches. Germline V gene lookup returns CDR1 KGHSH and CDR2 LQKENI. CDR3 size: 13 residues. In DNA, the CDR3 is TGTGCCAGCTCACCAGGACTAGCTGGCGAGCAGTACTTC. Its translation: CASSPGLAGEQYF. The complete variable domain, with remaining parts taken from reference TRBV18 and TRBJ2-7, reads NAGVMQNPRHLVRRRGQEARLRCSPMKGHSHVYWYRQLPEEGLKFMVYLQKENIIDESGMPKERFSAEFPKEGPSILRIQQVVRGDSAAYFCASSPGLAGEQYFGPGTRLTVT.

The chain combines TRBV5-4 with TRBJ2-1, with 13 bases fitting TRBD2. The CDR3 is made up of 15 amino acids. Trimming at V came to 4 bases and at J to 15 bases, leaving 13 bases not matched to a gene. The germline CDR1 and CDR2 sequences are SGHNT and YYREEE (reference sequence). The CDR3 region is CASSQGLAGEANTFF. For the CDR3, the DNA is TGTGCCAGCAGCCAAGGACTAGCGGGAGAGGCAAACACGTTCTTC.

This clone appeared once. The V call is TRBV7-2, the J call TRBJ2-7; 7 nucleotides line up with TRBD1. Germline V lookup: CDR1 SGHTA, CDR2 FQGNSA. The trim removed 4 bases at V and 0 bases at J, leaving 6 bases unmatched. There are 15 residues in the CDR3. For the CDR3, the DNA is TGTGCCAGCAGCTCCCCTCGACAGGGCTCCTACGAGCAGTACTTC. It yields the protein CASSSPRQGSYEQYF.